Here is one T cell receptor beta chain with its context. Its target is not known. Other DNA variants within this sample encode the same CDR3. Method: immunoSEQ multiplex PCR; TCRdb's copy keeps in-frame clones and lacks some. This table has roughly 2.4 million clones, more than 90% appearing once. The sample is drawn from a study of shared clonotypes between healthy human individuals. About the research overall: Serving as donors were a couple of women and a few men, whose ages spanned 18 to 49.

The study, taken as a whole, reports: What naive subsets generally showed was a larger estimated richness than memory subsets showed. Sorted-subset sequencing, rarefaction showed, was incomplete despite large depth.

Sequencing was performed on naive CD4+ T cells sorted from blood. Subset defined: CD45RA+ positively selected. This receptor was obtained from a man younger than 30 in good health.

The CDR3 reads CASSAAGGTDTQYF. The CDR3 region has the DNA TGTGCCAGCAGTGCGGCGGGAGGAACAGATACGCAGTATTTT. The chain couples TRBV6-1 to TRBJ2-3, with 8 bases matching TRBD2. The CDR3 loop spans 14 amino acids. Looked up from germline, CDR1 is MNHNS and CDR2 is SASEGT. The trim removed 4 bases at V and 3 bases at J, leaving 3 bases unmatched.